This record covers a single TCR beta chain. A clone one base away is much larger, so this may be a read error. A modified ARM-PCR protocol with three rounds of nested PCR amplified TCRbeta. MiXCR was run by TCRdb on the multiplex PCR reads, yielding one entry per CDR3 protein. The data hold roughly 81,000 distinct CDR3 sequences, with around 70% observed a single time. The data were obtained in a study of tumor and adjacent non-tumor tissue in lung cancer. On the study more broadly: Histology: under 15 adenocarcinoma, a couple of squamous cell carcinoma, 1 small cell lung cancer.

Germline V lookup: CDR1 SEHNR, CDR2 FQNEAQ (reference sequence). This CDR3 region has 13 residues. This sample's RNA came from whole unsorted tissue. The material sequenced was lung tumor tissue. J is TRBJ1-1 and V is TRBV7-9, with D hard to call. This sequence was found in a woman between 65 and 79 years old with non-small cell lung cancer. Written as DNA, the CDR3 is TGTGCCAGCAGCCCCTCGCTAAACACTGAAGCTTTATTT. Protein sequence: CASSPSLNTEALF.